The present T cell receptor (beta chain) was sequenced within a study of T-cell reconstitution after alpha-beta-depleted transplantation in children. Study findings and constraints: After transplant, high TCRbeta diversity at day 60 in some patients arose from surviving recipient T cells and thymic progenitors. Several hundred expanded graft clones reportedly were the source of alpha-beta T cells about two months after transplant. Newly produced T cells mostly accounted for T-cell counts and diversity one year post-transplant.

From germline, CDR1 is SGDLS and CDR2 YYNGEE. V was clipped by 3 bases and J by 6 bases, with 8 bases between them. This CDR3 is 12 amino acids long. This clonotype showed up many times. Its antigen remains unknown. Construction of the TCRbeta library involved unique molecular identifiers. TCRdb itself ran the PCR reads through MiXCR, one entry per CDR3 protein. The table includes 97,000 or so distinct CDR3 sequences, 7% to 8% detected once. The TCR sequence derives from a boy aged 2 to 10 with acute lymphoblastic leukemia, due to receive a stem cell transplant. The V and J genes are TRBV9 and TRBJ2-3; D is possibly TRBD2 (6 bases). The input for sequencing was PBMCs, taken before TCRalphabeta/CD19-depleted stem cell transplant. The CDR3: CASSGREDTQYF. The CDR3 nucleotides read TGTGCCAGCAGCGGGAGGGAGGATACGCAGTATTTT.